This T cell receptor (beta chain) is drawn from a study of OX40 agonist ivuxolimab in advanced cancers. Germline values: CDR1 LNHDA, CDR2 SQIVND (reference sequence). Deletions cut 4 bases from V and 4 bases from J, with 20 bases between. The CDR3 runs to 17 residues. Generated by immunoSEQ multiplex PCR, the TCRdb table keeps only in-frame clones and is missing some. The table shows about 76,000 clones, with almost 85% occurring only once. This material consisted of CD4+ or CD8+ T cells sorted from blood, taken in a trial of the OX40 agonist ivuxolimab. The chain links TRBV19 to TRBJ1-5; D call uncertain. The TCR was taken from an adult with an advanced solid tumor such as melanoma, head and neck, liver or kidney cancer. CDR3 DNA sequence: TGTGCCAGTAGTACCATCGGGTTGGGAATTAGAAATCAGCCCCAGCATTTT. Translated, it gives CASSTIGLGIRNQPQHF.